The rows below give T cell receptor beta chains drawn from one sample of a study of T cell responses to AZD1222 COVID-19 vaccine. Assay used: immunoSEQ multiplex PCR; TCRdb lists only in-frame clones, some missing. The sample includes some 200,000 clones, approximately 90% of them seen just once. The sample consisted of peripheral blood, taken 28 days after the second AZD1222 dose. Receptor source: an adult who received the AZD1222 COVID-19 vaccine. Both conserved end residues are part of each CDR3. The order of the fields is CDR3 DNA, CDR3 protein, D gene, clone size, J gene, V gene. The D gene is left open where the match is weak. A clone size is listed for some rows: how often the clone was seen (once, few, many), or a class if it is expanded.

cdr3_nt: TGCGCCAGCAGCTTCCGGACTGAATCCTACGAGCAGTACTTC
cdr3_aa: CASSFRTESYEQYF
d_call: .
clone_size: .
j_call: TRBJ2-7
v_call: TRBV5-1

cdr3_nt: TGTGCCAGCAGTTACACCACAGGGAGTGGAAACACCATATATTTT
cdr3_aa: CASSYTTGSGNTIYF
d_call: .
clone_size: .
j_call: TRBJ1-3
v_call: TRBV6-5

cdr3_nt: TGTGCCAGCAGACTAATGTTGAACACTGAAGCTTTCTTT
cdr3_aa: CASRLMLNTEAFF
d_call: .
clone_size: .
j_call: TRBJ1-1
v_call: TRBV7-3

cdr3_nt: TGTGCCACCAGTGATCCCCGAGCGAACACTGAAGCTTTCTTT
cdr3_aa: CATSDPRANTEAFF
d_call: .
clone_size: .
j_call: TRBJ1-1
v_call: TRBV24-1

cdr3_nt: TGTGCCAGCAGGGGGGGGAGCGGGAGAGGGTCCTACAATGAGCAGTTCTTC
cdr3_aa: CASRGGSGRGSYNEQFF
d_call: TRBD2
clone_size: .
j_call: TRBJ2-1
v_call: TRBV2

cdr3_nt: TGTGCCAGCAGCGCCGACCGTAGCGGGAATGAGCAGTTCTTC
cdr3_aa: CASSADRSGNEQFF
d_call: TRBD2
clone_size: .
j_call: TRBJ2-1
v_call: TRBV9

cdr3_nt: TGCGCCAGCAGCCAAGTAGGGGGGGTCGGCACAGATACGCAGTATTTT
cdr3_aa: CASSQVGGVGTDTQYF
d_call: .
clone_size: .
j_call: TRBJ2-3
v_call: TRBV4-1

cdr3_nt: TGTGCCAGCAGTTTACGGGGCAATCAGCCCCAGCATTTT
cdr3_aa: CASSLRGNQPQHF
d_call: .
clone_size: .
j_call: TRBJ1-5
v_call: TRBV12-3/TRBV12-4

cdr3_nt: TGTGCCAGCAGCGTAGAACGCCATAGCTCGAGTGAGCAGTTCTTC
cdr3_aa: CASSVERHSSSEQFF
d_call: .
clone_size: once
j_call: TRBJ2-1
v_call: TRBV9

cdr3_nt: TGTGCCAGCAGCTTGGTCGGGGAGGCTAAGGCTTTCTTT
cdr3_aa: CASSLVGEAKAFF
d_call: .
clone_size: .
j_call: TRBJ1-1
v_call: TRBV5-4

cdr3_nt: TGTGCCATCAGTGAGAGCCCGTACCGGGAGAACACCGGGGAGCTGTTTTTT
cdr3_aa: CAISESPYRENTGELFF
d_call: .
clone_size: .
j_call: TRBJ2-2
v_call: TRBV10-3

cdr3_nt: TGTGCCAGCATCGCTAGCGGTGGATACAATGAGCAGTTCTTC
cdr3_aa: CASIASGGYNEQFF
d_call: TRBD2
clone_size: once
j_call: TRBJ2-1
v_call: TRBV25-1

cdr3_nt: TGTGCCAGCAGCCCAAGAATTCTAGCGAGCTCCTACAATGAGCAGTTCTTC
cdr3_aa: CASSPRILASSYNEQFF
d_call: .
clone_size: .
j_call: TRBJ2-1
v_call: TRBV28

cdr3_nt: TGTGCCACCAGCAGAGCTAGCGGGAGCAATGAGCAGTTCTTC
cdr3_aa: CATSRASGSNEQFF
d_call: TRBD2
clone_size: .
j_call: TRBJ2-1
v_call: TRBV15

cdr3_nt: TGTGCCAGCAGCCCCCGTCCCATCACCTACAATGAGCAGTTCTTC
cdr3_aa: CASSPRPITYNEQFF
d_call: .
clone_size: .
j_call: TRBJ2-1
v_call: TRBV7-9

cdr3_nt: TGTGCCAGCAGTTTTTGGAGCTACCGGGACAGCAACTATGGCTACACCTTC
cdr3_aa: CASSFWSYRDSNYGYTF
d_call: TRBD1
clone_size: once
j_call: TRBJ1-2
v_call: TRBV28

cdr3_nt: TGTGCCAGCAGCGGCCCGTTAGCGGGAGTTAGGGAGACCCAGTACTTC
cdr3_aa: CASSGPLAGVRETQYF
d_call: TRBD2
clone_size: .
j_call: TRBJ2-5
v_call: TRBV9

cdr3_nt: TGTGCCAGCAGTGACAGAAGCGTTTCCAATCAGCCCCAGCATTTT
cdr3_aa: CASSDRSVSNQPQHF
d_call: .
clone_size: .
j_call: TRBJ1-5
v_call: TRBV2

cdr3_nt: TGTGCCAGCAGCTTTCTGGTGGCTGGGGCCAACGTCCTGACTTTC
cdr3_aa: CASSFLVAGANVLTF
d_call: .
clone_size: .
j_call: TRBJ2-6
v_call: TRBV11-3

cdr3_nt: TGTGCCAGCAGCAACGGGGGGCGGAGGTCCCCGAGCAAACAGGGAGCTCAGCCCCAGCATTTT
cdr3_aa: CASSNGGRRSPSKQGAQPQHF
d_call: .
clone_size: .
j_call: TRBJ1-5
v_call: TRBV21-1

cdr3_nt: TGTGCCATCAGTGAGAACCTCGGGACAGGGATAGGCTACACCTTC
cdr3_aa: CAISENLGTGIGYTF
d_call: TRBD1
clone_size: .
j_call: TRBJ1-2
v_call: TRBV10-3

cdr3_nt: TGTGCCAGCAACCCGGACAGTTCTAATTCACCCCTCCACTTT
cdr3_aa: CASNPDSSNSPLHF
d_call: .
clone_size: .
j_call: TRBJ1-6
v_call: TRBV6-5

cdr3_nt: TGTGCCAGCAGCTTACGGCGGGGGTCGTCCGGGGAGCTGTTTTTT
cdr3_aa: CASSLRRGSSGELFF
d_call: TRBD2
clone_size: .
j_call: TRBJ2-2
v_call: TRBV7-2

cdr3_nt: TGTGCCAGCCGGGTCCGGGGGCGCCCCGGTGGAAACACCATATATTTT
cdr3_aa: CASRVRGRPGGNTIYF
d_call: .
clone_size: .
j_call: TRBJ1-3
v_call: TRBV28

cdr3_nt: TGTGCCAGCGGGACATTATACACTGAAGCTTCTAAAGCTTTCTTT
cdr3_aa: CASGTLYTEASKAFF
d_call: .
clone_size: .
j_call: TRBJ1-1
v_call: TRBV6-5

cdr3_nt: TGTGCCAGCTTAGGGGCCCTCTCCGGTGGCTACACCTTC
cdr3_aa: CASLGALSGGYTF
d_call: .
clone_size: .
j_call: TRBJ1-2
v_call: TRBV18

cdr3_nt: TGCGCCAGCAGCCGTAACGGAGCGGGAACCTACGAAGGGCAGTACTTC
cdr3_aa: CASSRNGAGTYEGQYF
d_call: TRBD2
clone_size: .
j_call: TRBJ2-7
v_call: TRBV5-1

cdr3_nt: TGCAGTGCTAGTGAACGTCCGGGCAAAAACATTCAGTACTTC
cdr3_aa: CSASERPGKNIQYF
d_call: .
clone_size: .
j_call: TRBJ2-4
v_call: TRBV20-1

cdr3_nt: TGCAGCGTTGACGGTGGGATGGTTGCGGGAGGATCAGAGACCCAGTACTTC
cdr3_aa: CSVDGGMVAGGSETQYF
d_call: TRBD2
clone_size: .
j_call: TRBJ2-5
v_call: TRBV29-1

cdr3_nt: TGTGCCAGCAGCTTCAACCTGGGGACAGCGAACACCGGGGAGCTGTTTTTT
cdr3_aa: CASSFNLGTANTGELFF
d_call: TRBD1
clone_size: once
j_call: TRBJ2-2
v_call: TRBV11-3

cdr3_nt: TGTGCCAGCAGCTTGGACACCTTCTCTGGAAACACCATATATTTT
cdr3_aa: CASSLDTFSGNTIYF
d_call: .
clone_size: .
j_call: TRBJ1-3
v_call: TRBV5-4

cdr3_nt: TGCGCCAGCAGCTGGAGGACTCAGGGGGCCACTGAAGCTTTCTTT
cdr3_aa: CASSWRTQGATEAFF
d_call: TRBD1
clone_size: .
j_call: TRBJ1-1
v_call: TRBV5-1

cdr3_nt: TGTGCCAGCAGCTTGGCAGGGGTACCCTACGAGCAGTACTTC
cdr3_aa: CASSLAGVPYEQYF
d_call: .
clone_size: .
j_call: TRBJ2-7
v_call: TRBV5-6